The clone carrying this T cell receptor (beta chain) came up once. Looked up from germline, CDR1 is LGHDT and CDR2 is YNNKEL (reference sequence). V lost 1 base to trimming and J lost 1 base, with 7 bases between them. This CDR3 is built from 14 residues. This table comes from immunoSEQ multiplex PCR, and its TCRdb copy is limited to in-frame clones, with some not included. The sample has around 200,000 clones, approximately 88% seen once. This sample was taken from a study of blood T cell repertoires in COVID-19. About the research overall: COVID-19 samples collected from the United States, Italy and Spain covered acute and convalescent phases.

The TCR was taken from a woman in her 30s who had recovered from COVID-19. J is TRBJ1-1 and V is TRBV3-1 (or the pseudogene TRBV3-2), with D perhaps TRBD1 (6 bases). The sequenced sample was PBMCs or T cells enriched from blood (not recorded which). The CDR3 DNA reads as TGTGCCAGCAGCCAAGTAGGGGGGAACACTGAAGCTTTCTTT. Translation: CASSQVGGNTEAFF.